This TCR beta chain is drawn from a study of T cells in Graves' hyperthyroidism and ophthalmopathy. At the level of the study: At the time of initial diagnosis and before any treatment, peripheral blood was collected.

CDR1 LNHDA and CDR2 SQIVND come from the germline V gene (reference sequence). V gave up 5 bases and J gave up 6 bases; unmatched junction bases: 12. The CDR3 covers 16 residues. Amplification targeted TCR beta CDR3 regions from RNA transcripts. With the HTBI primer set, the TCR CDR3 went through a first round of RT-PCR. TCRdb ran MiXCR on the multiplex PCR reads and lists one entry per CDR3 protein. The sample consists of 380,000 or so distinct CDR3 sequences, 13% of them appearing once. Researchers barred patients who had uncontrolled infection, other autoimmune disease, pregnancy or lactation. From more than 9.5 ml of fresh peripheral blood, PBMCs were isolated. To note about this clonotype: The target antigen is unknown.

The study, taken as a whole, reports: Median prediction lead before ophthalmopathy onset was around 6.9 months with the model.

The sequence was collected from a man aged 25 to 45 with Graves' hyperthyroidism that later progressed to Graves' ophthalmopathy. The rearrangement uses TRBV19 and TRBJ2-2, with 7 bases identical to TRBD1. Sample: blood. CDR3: CASSGQAIRGAGELFF. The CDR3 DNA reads TGTGCCAGTAGTGGACAGGCCATCCGTGGGGCCGGGGAGCTGTTTTTT.